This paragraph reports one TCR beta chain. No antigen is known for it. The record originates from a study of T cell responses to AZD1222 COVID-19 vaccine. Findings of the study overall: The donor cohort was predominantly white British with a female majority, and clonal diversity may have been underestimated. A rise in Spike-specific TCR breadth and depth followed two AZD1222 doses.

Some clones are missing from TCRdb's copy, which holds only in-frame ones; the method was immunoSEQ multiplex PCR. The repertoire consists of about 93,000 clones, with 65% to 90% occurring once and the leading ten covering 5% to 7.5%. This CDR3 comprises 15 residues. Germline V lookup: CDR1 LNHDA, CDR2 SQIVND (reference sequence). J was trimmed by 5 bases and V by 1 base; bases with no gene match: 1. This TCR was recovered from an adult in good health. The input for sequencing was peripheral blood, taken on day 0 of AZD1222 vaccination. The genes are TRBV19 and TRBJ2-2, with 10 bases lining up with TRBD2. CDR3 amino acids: CASSIAGLATGELFF. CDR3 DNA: TGTGCCAGTAGTATAGCGGGACTAGCGACCGGGGAGCTGTTTTTT.